The 18 T cell receptor beta chains below come from one sample, sequenced in a study of OX40 agonist ivuxolimab in advanced cancers. The protocol was immunoSEQ multiplex PCR, while the TCRdb copy is restricted to in-frame clones and leaves out a portion. Of 25,000 to 35,000 clones in the sample, roughly 80% were seen once. The sample was CD4+ or CD8+ T cells sorted from blood, taken in a trial of the OX40 agonist ivuxolimab. The origin of the receptors is an adult with an advanced solid tumor such as melanoma, head and neck, liver or kidney cancer.

The chain has TRBV7-6 and TRBJ1-1, with a possible D match to TRBD1 (6 bases). There are 13 residues in the CDR3. V was shortened by 1 base and J by 5 bases, with 8 bases between the two germline ends. Germline values: CDR1 SGHVS, CDR2 FNYEAQ. CDR3 residues: CASSLGTDTEAFF. In DNA form, the CDR3 reads TGTGCCAGCAGCTTAGGGACAGATACTGAAGCTTTCTTT.

The chain joins TRBV11-2 to TRBJ2-7; a possible D gene is TRBD2 (6 bases). CDR1 is SGHAT, CDR2 FQNNGV, per germline. The CDR3 loop spans 15 amino acids. The V gene lost 0 bases and the J gene lost 3 bases, with 12 bases spanning the gap. CDR3 loop: CASSLEPGVSYEQYF. CDR3 DNA sequence: TGTGCCAGCAGCTTAGAGCCGGGAGTCAGCTACGAGCAGTACTTC. The complete variable domain, with remaining parts taken from reference TRBV11-2 and TRBJ2-7, reads EAGVAQSPRYKIIEKRQSVAFWCNPISGHATLYWYQQILGQGPKLLIQFQNNGVVDDSQLPKDRFSAERLKGVDSTLKIQPAKLEDSAVYLCASSLEPGVSYEQYFGPGTRLTVT.

The chain joins TRBV5-6 to TRBJ2-7; 8 bases align to TRBD2. Germline V lookup: CDR1 SGHDT, CDR2 YYEEEE. Trimming at V came to 0 bases and at J to 3 bases, leaving 8 bases not matched to a gene. The CDR3 length is 16 residues. The CDR3 reads CASSLAGREAIYEQYF. As DNA, the CDR3 is TGTGCCAGCAGCTTGGCGGGGCGGGAGGCCATCTACGAGCAGTACTTC.

V is TRBV6-1 and J is TRBJ2-6, with D maybe TRBD1 (5 bases). Germline CDR1 is MNHNS and CDR2 is SASEGT. This CDR3 comprises 15 residues. V gave up 8 bases and J gave up 0 bases, with 11 bases separating them. The CDR3: CASGPGNSGANVLTF. The CDR3 DNA reads TGTGCCAGCGGCCCAGGGAACTCTGGGGCCAACGTCCTGACTTTC.

In regard to this clone: Other DNA sequences in this sample translate to the same CDR3. This sequence joins TRBV5-1 and TRBJ2-7, with 8 bases that match TRBD1. J gave up 4 bases and V 3 bases, and 6 bases lay outside the gene matches. There are 14 residues in the CDR3. Germline CDR1 SGHRS, CDR2 YFSETQ. The CDR3 reads CASSWGQGAYEQYF. The CDR3 nucleotides are TGCGCCAGCAGCTGGGGGCAGGGGGCGTACGAGCAGTACTTC.

The rearrangement joins TRBV6-1 to TRBJ2-7; D may be TRBD1 (6 bases). The CDR3 length is 15 residues. The ends were cut back, 1 base at V and 3 bases at J, with 13 bases in the middle. Germline V gene data show CDR1 as MNHNS and CDR2 as SASEGT. CDR3 bases: TGTGCCAGCAGTGAAGACTCAGGGGATGACTACGAGCAGTACTTC. This codes for CASSEDSGDDYEQYF.

V and J are TRBV19 and TRBJ2-7; possibly TRBD1 for D (5 bases). The CDR3 loop spans 13 amino acids. Trimming shortened V by 6 bases and J by 0 bases, and 9 bases separated the two germline ends. Germline values: CDR1 LNHDA, CDR2 SQIVND (reference sequence). This CDR3 is CASSYRPSYEQYF. The CDR3 DNA reads TGTGCCAGTAGCTACAGGCCCTCCTACGAGCAGTACTTC.

CDR3 loop: CASSSYELGQGTYEQYF. As DNA, the CDR3 is TGTGCCAGCAGCTCATATGAGTTGGGACAGGGCACCTACGAGCAGTACTTC. V usage is TRBV21-1 and J usage is TRBJ2-7; the table calls TRBD1, which could not be checked here. TRBV21-1 is flagged as a pseudogene. The CDR3 totals 17 residues.

The chain recombines TRBV2 with TRBJ1-2, with D perhaps matching TRBD1 (6 bases). The V gene lost 3 bases and the J gene lost 3 bases, with 20 bases spanning the gap. Germline V gene sequence: CDR1 SNHLY, CDR2 FYNNEI. This CDR3 is 17 amino acids long. This chain's CDR3 is CASSDYARGPNHYGYTF. CDR3 nucleotides: TGTGCCAGCAGTGATTACGCCAGGGGTCCTAACCACTATGGCTACACCTTC.

This rearrangement joins TRBV5-4 to TRBJ1-3, with D perhaps matching TRBD1 (6 bases). The CDR3 is 15 amino acids. Trimming removed 3 bases from V and 4 bases from J, with 14 bases in between. Germline CDR1 reads SGHNT; CDR2 reads YYREEE (reference sequence). CDR3 DNA: TGTGCCAGCAGCTGGGGACCGGGGGCAGGAAACACCATATATTTT. This gives the protein CASSWGPGAGNTIYF.

The chain combines TRBV9 with TRBJ2-5; D is perhaps TRBD1 or TRBD2 (6 bases each). V was clipped by 4 bases and J by 4 bases, with 14 bases between them. The V gene's germline CDR1 is SGDLS and CDR2 YYNGEE. CDR3 length equals 14 residues. Written as DNA, the CDR3 is TGTGCCAGCAGCCCGGGGGCTAGCAGAGAGACCCAGTACTTC. This translates into CASSPGASRETQYF.

This chain connects TRBV4-3 to TRBJ2-5; the D gene could be TRBD1 or TRBD2 (5 bases each). The CDR3 is made up of 18 amino acids. V lost 1 base and J 2 bases, leaving 20 bases between the germline ends. Germline V gives CDR1 LGHNA, CDR2 YSLEER. The CDR3 DNA reads TGCGCCAGCAGCCAAGCTACAAGCGGCCCAGGGCTTCAAGAGACCCAGTACTTC. Its protein product is CASSQATSGPGLQETQYF.

This clone was seen a single time. V is TRBV2 and J is TRBJ2-1; 8 bases are a match to TRBD2. The V and J ends lost 2 bases and 10 bases, in that order; junction bases with no gene match: 10. The CDR3 runs 15 residues. The V gene's germline CDR1 is SNHLY and CDR2 FYNNEI. The CDR3 here is CASSERSGGAAEQFF. CDR3 DNA sequence: TGTGCCAGCAGTGAAAGGAGCGGGGGCGCGGCGGAGCAGTTCTTC.

The chain is built from TRBV10-3 and TRBJ2-7; 13 positions agree with TRBD2. CDR3 length equals 15 residues. Germline V lookup: CDR1 ENHRY, CDR2 SYGVKD. V dropped 7 bases and J dropped 4; count of bases not matched to a gene: 7. CDR3 region: CAITDGLAGVYEQYF. CDR3 bases: TGTGCCATCACAGATGGACTAGCGGGAGTTTACGAGCAGTACTTC.

The chain uses TRBV6-1 and TRBJ2-2; 8 nucleotides line up with TRBD1. The CDR3 totals 15 residues. The germline V gene encodes CDR1 MNHNS and CDR2 SASEGT. J lost 5 bases, V lost 10 bases, and 12 bases had no gene match. This chain's CDR3 is CATGWGRGPTGELFF. The CDR3 coding sequence is TGTGCCACCGGCTGGGGCAGGGGGCCTACCGGGGAGCTGTTTTTT.

This rearrangement joins TRBV27 to TRBJ2-1; possibly TRBD2 for D (5 bases). CDR3 length equals 14 residues. In germline, CDR1 is MNHEY, CDR2 SMNVEV (reference sequence). Trimming removed 5 bases at V and 3 bases at J, with 11 bases between. CDR3 sequence: CASSPPTSYNEQFF. The CDR3 nucleotides read TGTGCCAGCAGTCCCCCCACTAGCTACAATGAGCAGTTCTTC.

The rearrangement links TRBV5-6 to TRBJ1-1; D is unresolved. Germline CDR1 SGHDT, CDR2 YYEEEE. V was clipped by 0 bases and J by 7 bases, with 19 bases between them. The CDR3 sequence is 16 residues long. CDR3 residues: CASSLGPVSIPLEAFF. The CDR3 nucleotides are TGTGCCAGCAGCTTGGGGCCCGTTTCGATCCCGCTTGAAGCTTTCTTT.

The rearrangement uses TRBV6-5 and TRBJ2-7, with 9 positions matching TRBD2. V dropped 4 bases and J dropped 3; count of bases not matched to a gene: 4. This CDR3 is 14 amino acids long. Germline V gene sequence: CDR1 MNHEY, CDR2 SVGAGI. The CDR3 nucleotides are TGTGCCAGCAGTTTAAGCGGGAGGATCTACGAGCAGTACTTC. Its protein is CASSLSGRIYEQYF.